One TCR beta chain is described in this entry. Its matching antigen is unknown. The J segment lost 0 bases and the V segment lost 3 bases, leaving 4 bases of the junction unmatched. CDR3 size: 16 residues. Per germline, CDR1 SGHRS and CDR2 YFSETQ. These data come from a study of Ad26.COV2.S vaccination and SARS-CoV-2 variants. The study, taken as a whole, reports: Possible underestimation of total T cell responses by the TCR breadth and depth analyses was noted.

The treatment denotes: 15 to 20 received Ad26.COV2.S at low or high dose, single or two shots; 5 received placebo; per-sample allocation not given. Vaccine and placebo recipients were sampled on day 63 after the first injection. Immunization relied on an Ad26 vector, which expressed Wuhan-strain SARS-CoV-2 spike. The repertoire was sequenced with immunoSEQ multiplex PCR; TCRdb's copy has only in-frame clones and lacks some. The sample has hundreds of thousands of clones; more than 80% are singletons. Specimen: peripheral blood, collected in a trial of Ad26.COV2.S vaccine versus placebo. This rearrangement joins TRBV5-1 to TRBJ1-3; 9 bases align to TRBD1. The sequence derives from a person aged 18-65 years who received the Ad26.COV2.S COVID-19 vaccine or a placebo. The CDR3 region is CASSSTGGVSGNTIYF. The CDR3, as DNA: TGCGCCAGCAGCTCGACAGGGGGGGTCTCTGGAAACACCATATATTTT.